Listed below are T cell receptor beta chains from one sample, sequenced in a study of shared clonotypes between healthy human individuals. The data were produced by immunoSEQ multiplex PCR, yet TCRdb's version contains in-frame clones alone and is incomplete. The sample has about 2.2 million clones; just under 95% are singletons. The sample was naive CD8+ T cells from PBMCs. Receptors originate from a man aged 18 to 35 in good health. Some clones in this sample may be carry-over from other donors' samples. CDR3s include the opening cysteine and the closing phenylalanine or tryptophan. Each record gives: clone size, V gene, D gene, J gene, CDR3 length, CDR3 protein, CDR3 DNA. A D gene is named only where the DNA matches it firmly. Size tells how often a clone was seen (once, few, many) or the class of an expanded clone, and some rows leave it out.

size: .
V: TRBV19
D: TRBD2
J: TRBJ2-7
length: 13
CDR3: CASGPRGAYEQYF
DNA: TGTGCCAGTGGCCCCCGGGGGGCCTACGAGCAGTACTTC

size: .
V: TRBV7-9
D: TRBD1
J: TRBJ2-1
length: 16
CDR3: CASSPDLDRGDNEQFF
DNA: TGTGCCAGCAGCCCCGACCTTGACAGGGGCGACAATGAGCAGTTCTTC

size: .
V: TRBV7-2
D: .
J: TRBJ1-1
length: 15
CDR3: CASSLVQGMNTEAFF
DNA: TGTGCCAGCAGCTTAGTTCAGGGGATGAACACTGAAGCTTTCTTT

size: .
V: TRBV19
D: .
J: TRBJ2-7
length: 13
CDR3: CASSGTETYEQYF
DNA: TGTGCCAGTAGTGGAACAGAGACCTACGAGCAGTACTTC

size: .
V: TRBV4-1
D: .
J: TRBJ2-6
length: 14
CDR3: CASSPYTGANVLTF
DNA: TGCGCCAGCAGCCCCTATACTGGGGCCAACGTCCTGACTTTC

size: once
V: TRBV5-6
D: TRBD1
J: TRBJ2-1
length: 15
CDR3: CASTTTTGVVNEQFF
DNA: TGTGCCAGCACCACAACGACAGGGGTGGTGAATGAGCAGTTCTTC

size: .
V: TRBV9
D: .
J: TRBJ2-2
length: 16
CDR3: CASSSKEGRATGELFF
DNA: TGTGCCAGCAGCTCAAAGGAGGGGAGAGCCACCGGGGAGCTGTTTTTT

size: .
V: TRBV13
D: .
J: TRBJ1-2
length: 13
CDR3: CASSFDRDYGYTF
DNA: TGTGCCAGCAGCTTTGACAGAGACTATGGCTACACCTTC

size: .
V: TRBV19
D: .
J: TRBJ1-5
length: 13
CDR3: CASSPQAGQPQHF
DNA: TGTGCCAGTAGTCCCCAGGCGGGTCAGCCCCAGCATTTT

size: .
V: TRBV13
D: TRBD1
J: TRBJ2-7
length: 15
CDR3: CASSLGGQGQDEQYF
DNA: TGTGCCAGCAGCTTAGGTGGACAGGGTCAGGACGAGCAGTACTTC

size: once
V: TRBV5-6
D: .
J: TRBJ2-7
length: 14
CDR3: CASSLIGSTYEQYF
DNA: TGTGCCAGCAGCTTAATTGGGAGTACCTACGAGCAGTACTTC

size: .
V: TRBV7-9
D: .
J: TRBJ2-7
length: 13
CDR3: CASSPHTGYEQYF
DNA: TGTGCCAGCAGCCCCCATACGGGTTACGAGCAGTACTTC

size: .
V: TRBV7-9
D: .
J: TRBJ1-4
length: 14
CDR3: CASNPPGPNEKLFF
DNA: TGTGCCAGCAACCCGCCGGGACCTAATGAAAAACTGTTTTTT

size: .
V: TRBV9
D: .
J: TRBJ2-2
length: 12
CDR3: CASSASPGELFF
DNA: TGTGCCAGCAGCGCTAGCCCCGGGGAGCTGTTTTTT

size: .
V: TRBV7-6
D: TRBD1
J: TRBJ2-7
length: 15
CDR3: CASSQGGQGAYEQYF
DNA: TGTGCCAGCAGCCAGGGGGGACAGGGGGCCTACGAGCAGTACTTC

size: .
V: TRBV9
D: .
J: TRBJ1-5
length: 15
CDR3: CASSPYDGNDQVQHF
DNA: TGTGCCAGCAGCCCCTACGACGGAAACGATCAGGTCCAGCATTTT

size: .
V: TRBV4-3
D: TRBD2
J: TRBJ2-3
length: 16
CDR3: CASSLRLAVSTDTQYF
DNA: TGCGCCAGCAGCCTTCGACTAGCGGTGAGCACAGATACGCAGTATTTT

size: .
V: TRBV6-5
D: .
J: TRBJ1-1
length: 16
CDR3: CASSYREWYGNTEAFF
DNA: TGTGCCAGCAGTTACCGTGAGTGGTACGGGAACACTGAAGCTTTCTTT